The 15 T cell receptor beta chains below come from one sample, sequenced in a study of cytomegalovirus exposure and HLA in healthy donors. PCR employed 60 Vbeta and 13 Jbeta primers. This table comes from immunoSEQ multiplex PCR, and its TCRdb copy is limited to in-frame clones, with some not included. The sample carries about 79,000 clones, under 70% recorded once. Sequencing input: PBMCs. Source of these receptors: a woman aged 50 to 65 in good health and CMV-seropositive.

This sequence joins TRBV2 and TRBJ2-7; D remains unclear. The V and J ends lost 6 bases and 5 bases respectively, with 14 bases between them. Germline CDR1 SNHLY, CDR2 FYNNEI. The CDR3 consists of 13 residues. The CDR3 is CASRRALLNEQYF. The CDR3 bases are TGTGCCAGCAGACGCGCCCTCTTGAACGAGCAGTACTTC.

This chain joins TRBV6-4 and TRBJ1-2, with a weak D call TRBD1 (6 bases). V shed 3 bases and J shed 4 bases, with 15 bases lying between them. The germline V gene has CDR1 MRHNA and CDR2 SNTAGT. The CDR3 spans 15 residues. DNA of the CDR3: TGTGCCAGCAGTGAAGACGATACAGGGTTCTATGGCTACACCTTC. Residues: CASSEDDTGFYGYTF.

As concerns this clone: This sample also contains other DNA sequences that code for the same CDR3. The V call is TRBV10-2, the J call TRBJ2-7, with TRBD2 matching over 13 bases. Germline V gene data show CDR1 as WSHSY and CDR2 as SAAADI. V lost 6 bases and J lost 5; bases outside the gene matches: 16. The CDR3 length is 18 residues. This CDR3 is CASRPLTLGLAGTNEQYF. In DNA, the CDR3 is TGCGCCAGCAGGCCTTTAACCTTGGGACTAGCGGGGACTAACGAGCAGTACTTC.

The chain joins TRBV19 to TRBJ1-4, with TRBD1 matching over 9 bases. The CDR3 totals 19 residues. V shed 5 bases, J shed 2 bases, and the junction held 15 bases outside the gene matches. CDR1 and CDR2 (germline): LNHDA, SQIVND (reference sequence). The CDR3 sequence: CASSPRYRGRVRTNEKLFF. The DNA of the CDR3 is TGTGCCAGTAGTCCCCGTTACAGGGGGCGAGTTCGGACTAATGAAAAACTGTTTTTT.

In this sample, this clone turned up a few times. V gene TRBV6-1 combines with J gene TRBJ2-5; D is possibly TRBD2 (6 bases). Germline CDR1 is MNHNS and CDR2 is SASEGT. Trimming pared 4 bases from V and 2 bases from J, leaving 14 bases between. The CDR3 consists of 15 residues. CDR3: CASSGSAGYQETQYF. DNA for the CDR3: TGTGCCAGCAGTGGCTCTGCGGGGTATCAAGAGACCCAGTACTTC.

V and J are TRBV10-3 and TRBJ2-5; 7 bases are a match to TRBD2. V lost 6 bases and J lost 0; bases outside the gene matches: 1. Looked up from germline, CDR1 is ENHRY and CDR2 is SYGVKD. CDR3 length: 13 residues. The DNA for the CDR3 is TGTGCCATCAGCGGGGGGTACCAAGAGACCCAGTACTTC. This codes for CAISGGYQETQYF.

The chain carries TRBV9 and TRBJ2-5, with D possibly TRBD2 on 6 matching bases. The germline V and J ends were trimmed by 0 bases and 2 bases, with 11 bases remaining between them. CDR1 SGDLS and CDR2 YYNGEE come from the germline V gene. CDR3 length: 15 residues. CDR3: CASSVEAGIQETQYF. CDR3 nucleotides: TGTGCCAGCAGCGTAGAAGCGGGCATACAAGAGACCCAGTACTTC.

This clone was found a few times. The chain recombines TRBV5-5 with TRBJ1-3; D not resolved. CDR1 is SGHKS, CDR2 YYEKEE, per germline (reference sequence). The germline V and J ends were trimmed by 0 bases and 3 bases, with 13 bases remaining between them. The CDR3 loop spans 16 amino acids. This CDR3 is CASSLGREAHGNTIYF. The CDR3 nucleotides are TGTGCCAGCAGCTTGGGACGGGAAGCGCATGGAAACACCATATATTTT.

This chain joins TRBV28 and TRBJ2-3, with D perhaps matching TRBD1 (5 bases). Trimming left V 7 bases short and J 6 bases short, with 26 bases between. Germline loops: CDR1 MDHEN, CDR2 SYDVKM. The CDR3 covers 17 residues. This chain's CDR3 is CASTDPSTAPGLDTQYF. The CDR3 DNA reads as TGTGCCAGCACCGACCCCTCGACAGCCCCAGGGCTGGATACGCAGTATTTT.

The chain has TRBV6-5 and TRBJ1-3; the D is unclear. CDR1 is MNHEY and CDR2 is SVGAGI in the germline V gene. V was clipped by 3 bases and J by 4 bases, with 10 bases between them. This CDR3 comprises 14 residues. The CDR3 nucleotides read TGTGCCAGCAGTTATAGGAGAGAGGGAAACACCATATATTTT. Protein: CASSYRREGNTIYF.

V and J are TRBV6-4 and TRBJ2-7; TRBD2 might be the D (6 bases). Deletions cut 6 bases from V and 1 base from J, with 16 bases between. The CDR3 runs to 15 residues. Germline V gene lookup returns CDR1 MRHNA and CDR2 SNTAGT. DNA for the CDR3: TGTGCCAGCAGCGTTGCTCCGGGGGATTCCTACGAGCAGTACTTC. Protein: CASSVAPGDSYEQYF.

V usage is TRBV30 and J usage is TRBJ1-1; a possible D gene is TRBD1 (5 bases). Germline V gives CDR1 GTSNPN, CDR2 SVGIG (reference sequence). The germline V and J ends were trimmed by 3 bases and 2 bases, with 7 bases remaining between them. This CDR3 is 12 amino acids long. CDR3 sequence reads: CAWRRGNTEAFF. DNA of the CDR3: TGTGCCTGGAGAAGGGGAAACACTGAAGCTTTCTTT.

This clone showed up just a few times. The CDR3 coding sequence is TGTGCCAGTAGTACCTGGCGGGCGACAGATACGCAGTATTTT. This encodes CASSTWRATDTQYF. This chain connects TRBV19 to TRBJ2-3; possible D gene TRBD2, 5 bases. The CDR3 extends over 14 amino acids. V was cut by 4 bases and J by 3 bases, with 11 bases left in between. CDR1 LNHDA and CDR2 SQIVND come from the germline V gene (reference sequence).

The chain has TRBV5-1 and TRBJ2-1, with 7 bases matching TRBD1. The germline V gene encodes CDR1 SGHRS and CDR2 YFSETQ. The ends lost 4 bases at V and 11 bases at J; junction bases unmatched: 12. The CDR3 consists of 14 residues. CDR3 protein: CASSQGQYQAKQFF. The CDR3 DNA follows: TGCGCCAGCAGCCAGGGACAGTACCAGGCAAAGCAGTTCTTC.

This chain uses TRBV11-3 with TRBJ2-1, with D perhaps matching TRBD1 (6 bases). The germline gives CDR1 SGHNT, CDR2 YENEEA. V lost 0 bases and J 7 bases, leaving 7 bases between the germline ends. The CDR3 spans 13 residues. CDR3 protein: CASSLDRGNEQFF. The CDR3, as DNA: TGTGCCAGCAGCTTAGACAGGGGAAATGAGCAGTTCTTC.